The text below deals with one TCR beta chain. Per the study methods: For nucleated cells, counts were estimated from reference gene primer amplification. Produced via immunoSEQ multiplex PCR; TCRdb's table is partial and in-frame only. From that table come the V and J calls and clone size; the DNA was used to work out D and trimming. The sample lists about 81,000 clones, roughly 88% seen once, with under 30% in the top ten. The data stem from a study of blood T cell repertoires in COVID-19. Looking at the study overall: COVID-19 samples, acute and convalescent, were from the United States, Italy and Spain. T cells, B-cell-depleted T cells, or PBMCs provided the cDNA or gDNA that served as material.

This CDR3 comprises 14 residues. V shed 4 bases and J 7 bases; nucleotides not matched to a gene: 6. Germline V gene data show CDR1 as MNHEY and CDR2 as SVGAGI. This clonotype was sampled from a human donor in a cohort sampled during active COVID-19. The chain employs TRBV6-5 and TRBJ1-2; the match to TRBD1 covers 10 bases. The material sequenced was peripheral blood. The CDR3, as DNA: TGTGCCAGCAGTTCCGGGACAGGGGTCGGTGGCTACACCTTC. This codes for CASSSGTGVGGYTF.